This TCR beta chain came from a study of T cell responses to AZD1222 COVID-19 vaccine. Using immunoSEQ multiplex PCR, the repertoire was profiled, and TCRdb retains in-frame clones only, with some absent. Of roughly 140,000 clones listed, roughly 88% are singletons. The germline gives CDR1 SNHLY, CDR2 FYNNEI. The CDR3 sequence is 13 residues long. Trimming left V 4 bases short and J 6 bases short, with 9 bases between. There are many counts of this clone. This sequence joins TRBV2 and TRBJ2-2; D is ambiguous. Sample: peripheral blood, taken on day 0 of AZD1222 vaccination. The receptor's source is an adult in good health. This CDR3 reads CASSVGRAGELFF. CDR3 coding DNA: TGTGCCAGCAGTGTGGGAAGGGCCGGGGAGCTGTTTTTT.